This is a list of T cell receptor beta chains from one sample in a study of CD8 T cell repertoires and HIV-1 epitope variants. Some clones are missing from TCRdb's copy, which holds only in-frame ones; the method was immunoSEQ multiplex PCR. The sample lists 80,000 to 95,000 clones, roughly four fifths occurring once. Sequencing used uncultured baseline CD8+ T cells from peripheral blood mononuclear cells (PBMCs). The receptors originated from a male donor with HIV. Each CDR3 is given with its conserved first and last residue. A D gene is named only where the DNA matches it firmly. Clone size is given for some rows only: seen once, a few or many times, or a class if the clone is expanded.

cdr3_aa,cdr3_nt,v_call,j_call,clone_size,d_call
CASSRSSPGPRGDSHNEQFF,TGCGCCAGCAGCCGCTCGTCGCCTGGGCCCCGGGGGGACAGTCACAATGAGCAGTTCTTC,TRBV4-3,TRBJ2-1,NA,NA
CASSIPLSRSYNEQFF,TGTGCCAGTAGTATCCCCCTGTCCAGGTCCTACAATGAGCAGTTCTTC,TRBV19,TRBJ2-1,NA,NA
CARSLVHSPYEQYF,TGTGCCAGAAGCTTGGTTCACAGCCCCTACGAGCAGTACTTC,TRBV5-3,TRBJ2-7,NA,NA
CAWSGGGDEKLFF,TGTGCCTGGAGTGGGGGGGGCGATGAAAAACTGTTTTTT,TRBV30,TRBJ1-4,NA,NA
CASNQPGLADTIYF,TGTGCCAGCAATCAACCGGGATTAGCAGACACCATATATTTT,TRBV28,TRBJ1-3,NA,NA
CAWEGGPPGYTF,TGTGCCTGGGAAGGGGGGCCCCCGGGCTACACCTTC,TRBV30,TRBJ1-2,NA,NA
CASSLEAGGSGNTIYF,TGTGCCAGCAGCTTGGAGGCGGGGGGCTCTGGAAACACCATATATTTT,TRBV5-6,TRBJ1-3,once,NA
CASRNRGKNIQYF,TGTGCCAGCAGGAACAGGGGAAAAAACATTCAGTACTTC,TRBV2,TRBJ2-4,NA,TRBD1
CASSIVGDAEAFF,TGTGCCAGTAGTATAGTGGGGGACGCTGAAGCTTTCTTT,TRBV19,TRBJ1-1,many,NA
CASSLAGPGSPLHF,TGCGCCAGCAGCTTGGCCGGGCCGGGGTCACCCCTCCACTTT,TRBV5-1,TRBJ1-6,few,NA
CASSQIQTGGNEQYF,TGTGCCAGCAGTCAGATTCAGACAGGGGGCAACGAGCAGTACTTC,TRBV6-1,TRBJ2-7,NA,TRBD1
CASTSTLGTNEKLFF,TGTGCCAGCACCTCCACTCTGGGAACTAATGAAAAACTGTTTTTT,TRBV7-9,TRBJ1-4,NA,NA
CASSPHGVAGGSPRGDEQFF,TGTGCCAGTAGTCCCCATGGGGTAGCGGGAGGCTCTCCCCGGGGTGATGAGCAGTTCTTC,TRBV19,TRBJ2-1,NA,TRBD2
CASSLTSGGANSYEQYF,TGTGCCAGCAGCCTTACTAGCGGGGGGGCGAACTCCTACGAGCAGTACTTC,TRBV7-6,TRBJ2-7,few,TRBD2
CASSLPYRDIGELFF,TGTGCCAGCAGCCTCCCGTATCGGGACATCGGGGAGCTGTTTTTT,TRBV7-6,TRBJ2-2,NA,NA
CASSLPGGNAVLRSEQFF,TGTGCCAGCAGCCTCCCCGGGGGCAATGCGGTCCTAAGGTCGGAGCAGTTCTTC,TRBV27,TRBJ2-1,NA,NA
CASSEGAGANEQFF,TGTGCCAGCAGTGAGGGGGCAGGGGCCAATGAGCAGTTCTTC,TRBV6-4,TRBJ2-1,NA,NA
CASSPRLAGVNEQFF,TGTGCCAGCAGCCCAAGACTAGCGGGAGTGAATGAGCAGTTCTTC,TRBV7-9,TRBJ2-1,NA,TRBD2
CASTTTTGTNYGYTF,TGTGCCAGCACCACTACGACAGGGACCAACTATGGCTACACCTTC,TRBV9,TRBJ1-2,NA,TRBD1
CASSSEANYGYTF,TGCGCCAGCAGCTCCGAGGCTAATTATGGCTACACCTTC,TRBV5-1,TRBJ1-2,NA,NA
CAWRATGAGDKNIQYF,TGTGCCTGGAGGGCCACAGGGGCGGGGGACAAAAACATTCAGTACTTC,TRBV30,TRBJ2-4,NA,NA
CASTGAKNIQYF,TGCGCCAGCACCGGGGCAAAAAACATTCAGTACTTC,TRBV10-2,TRBJ2-4,NA,NA
CAWSERGAGYGYTF,TGTGCCTGGAGTGAGAGAGGGGCGGGCTATGGCTACACCTTC,TRBV30,TRBJ1-2,NA,NA
CASLNAGVSYEQYF,TGTGCCAGTCTTAACGCGGGCGTCTCCTACGAGCAGTACTTC,TRBV6-1,TRBJ2-7,NA,NA
CAWRPDGVTIYF,TGTGCCTGGAGACCGGACGGGGTCACCATATATTTT,TRBV30,TRBJ1-3,few,NA
CASPLEGQGREQYF,TGTGCCAGCCCGCTTGAGGGACAGGGCCGGGAGCAGTACTTC,TRBV6-1,TRBJ2-7,NA,TRBD1
CASSGTINTGELFF,TGTGCCAGCAGCGGGACTATTAACACCGGGGAGCTGTTTTTT,TRBV5-5,TRBJ2-2,once,TRBD2
CASRLTSAGGSEQYF,TGTGCCAGTAGGTTGACTAGCGCCGGGGGGTCCGAGCAGTACTTC,TRBV19,TRBJ2-7,NA,TRBD2
CASSFTSGGYNEQFF,TGCGCCAGCAGCTTTACTAGCGGGGGGTACAATGAGCAGTTCTTC,TRBV5-1,TRBJ2-1,many,TRBD2
CASSLGTGNNQPQHF,TGTGCCAGCAGCTTAGGGACAGGCAACAATCAGCCCCAGCATTTT,TRBV7-9,TRBJ1-5,NA,TRBD1
CASTAPASTDTQYF,TGTGCCAGCACCGCACCGGCCAGCACAGATACGCAGTATTTT,TRBV28,TRBJ2-3,NA,NA
CASSVGPTTRGASYEQYF,TGTGCCAGCAGCGTAGGTCCTACTACGCGGGGCGCGTCCTACGAGCAGTACTTC,TRBV9,TRBJ2-7,once,NA
CASSVGPSRYEQYF,TGTGCCAGCAGCGTAGGGCCCTCGAGGTACGAGCAGTACTTC,TRBV9,TRBJ2-7,NA,NA
CASRSEGTAASNYGYTF,TGTGCCAGCCGATCGGAAGGGACAGCAGCTTCTAACTATGGCTACACCTTC,TRBV7-3,TRBJ1-2,NA,TRBD1